These T cell receptor beta chains were read from a single sample in a study of blood T cell repertoires in COVID-19. Profiled with immunoSEQ multiplex PCR; TCRdb holds only in-frame clones, not every one. The repertoire holds around 95,000 clones, with about 90% as singletons. Sequencing was performed on peripheral blood. These TCRs come from a human donor in a cohort sampled during active COVID-19. The CDR3 runs from the conserved cysteine through the conserved F or W. D genes are given only for firm matches. The size field is filled for only some rows; it gives once, few, many or a size class.

len	d_gene	j_gene	abundance	v_gene	CDR3nt	CDR3aa
12	-	TRBJ1-5	-	TRBV19	TGTGCCAGTAGTCAGTCCCCGGGGCCCCAGCATTTT	CASSQSPGPQHF
15	TRBD1	TRBJ1-5	-	TRBV6-4	TGTGCCAGCACCCATGGGACAGATAGCAATCAGCCCCAGCATTTT	CASTHGTDSNQPQHF
12	-	TRBJ2-5	-	TRBV2	TGTGCCAGCAGAGGGGTAAGGGAGACCCAGTACTTC	CASRGVRETQYF
12	-	TRBJ1-5	-	TRBV7-8	TGTGCCAGCAGCCCGAGCAATCAGCCCCAGCATTTT	CASSPSNQPQHF
14	TRBD1	TRBJ2-7	-	TRBV27	TGTGCCAGCAGCCCCCGGGGACAGTTTTACGAGCAGTACTTC	CASSPRGQFYEQYF
18	TRBD2	TRBJ2-1	-	TRBV12-5	TGTGCTAGTGGTTTGCTGCTGGACGGGACTAGCGGGATTCACGAGCAGTTCTTC	CASGLLLDGTSGIHEQFF
15	TRBD1	TRBJ1-1	-	TRBV27	TGTGCCAGCAGTCGACCGGGACAGAAGAACACTGAAGCTTTCTTT	CASSRPGQKNTEAFF
17	-	TRBJ2-7	-	TRBV19	TGTGCCAGTAGTATAGACGGGACATCTTCCCATTCCTACGAGCAGTACTTC	CASSIDGTSSHSYEQYF
17	TRBD2	TRBJ2-1	-	TRBV5-3	TGTGCCAGAAGCTTTGCGACTAGCGGGAGGCCAACGGATGAGCAGTTCTTC	CARSFATSGRPTDEQFF
14	-	TRBJ1-1	few	TRBV6-2/TRBV6-3	TGTGCCAGCAGCCTGAAGTACATGAACACTGAAGCTTTCTTT	CASSLKYMNTEAFF
16	TRBD1	TRBJ1-4	-	TRBV28	TGTGCCAGCAGTTTATGGGCCGGGACAGGGAATGAAAAACTGTTTTTT	CASSLWAGTGNEKLFF
13	-	TRBJ2-3	-	TRBV9	TGTGCCAGCAGCATACCGGGACTTCAGACGCAGTATTTT	CASSIPGLQTQYF
16	TRBD2	TRBJ2-2	-	TRBV19	TGTGCCAGTAGTTTACTAGCGGGAGTCGGCACCGGGGAGCTGTTTTTT	CASSLLAGVGTGELFF
14	-	TRBJ1-2	-	TRBV19	TGTGCCAGTAGTAAATTCAGGGGAGAGTATGGCTACACCTTC	CASSKFRGEYGYTF
13	-	TRBJ2-1	-	TRBV27	TGTGCCAGCAGTTTTAGAACGGCTCCGGGGCAGTTCTTC	CASSFRTAPGQFF
15	TRBD2	TRBJ2-1	-	TRBV6-5	TGTGCCACACTAGGAGGGGAGCGGGGGGACAATGAGCAGTTCTTC	CATLGGERGDNEQFF
17	TRBD2	TRBJ2-5	-	TRBV28	TGTGCCAGCAGTTTAGGGGGTAGCGGGAGTTCGCGGGAGACCCAGTACTTC	CASSLGGSGSSRETQYF
15	-	TRBJ1-1	-	TRBV11-1	TGTGCCAGCAGCCCCCATTGGGGGCTTGACACTGAAGCTTTCTTT	CASSPHWGLDTEAFF
14	-	TRBJ2-5	-	TRBV4-2	TGTGCCAGCAGCCAAGACAGGGCCTTAAAGACCCAGTACTTC	CASSQDRALKTQYF
12	-	TRBJ2-3	-	TRBV5-1	TGCGCCAGCAGCTTGGTCGCAGATACGCAGTATTTT	CASSLVADTQYF
15	TRBD1	TRBJ2-1	-	TRBV10-3	TGTGCCATCAGTGAGTCTGGACAGGGACGAGGTGAGCAGTTCTTC	CAISESGQGRGEQFF
17	TRBD2	TRBJ2-3	-	TRBV7-9	TGTGCCAGCAGCTTGCCCCGGGATAGCGGGGGCACAGATACGCAGTATTTT	CASSLPRDSGGTDTQYF
16	-	TRBJ2-3	-	TRBV5-1	TGCGCCAGCAGCTTGGGTAGAGAACAGCGCACAGATACGCAGTATTTT	CASSLGREQRTDTQYF
20	TRBD2	TRBJ2-1	-	TRBV18	TGTGCCAGCTCACCCCTTTGGGCCGGGACTAGCGGAAGCTCCTACAATGAGCAGTTCTTC	CASSPLWAGTSGSSYNEQFF
20	TRBD1	TRBJ2-7	-	TRBV27	TGTGCCAGCAGTTCTCTCGGGACAGGGGTGCGTGGGAATAACCTCTACGAGCAGTACTTC	CASSSLGTGVRGNNLYEQYF
17	TRBD2	TRBJ2-7	-	TRBV25-1	TGTGCCAGCAGTCCCGATCCGGGACTAGCGGGGGCCTACGAGCAGTACTTC	CASSPDPGLAGAYEQYF
15	TRBD2	TRBJ2-1	once	TRBV18	TGTGCCAGCTCAGAAAGACTAGCGGGAGCGGATGAGCAGTTCTTC	CASSERLAGADEQFF
13	-	TRBJ2-7	-	TRBV12-5	TGTGCTAGTGGAATCTGGGGCTCAAACGAGCAGTACTTC	CASGIWGSNEQYF
14	-	TRBJ1-6	few	TRBV14	TGTGCCAGCAGCTCTGGCCCCATTAATTCACCCCTCCACTTT	CASSSGPINSPLHF
13	-	TRBJ1-2	-	TRBV9	TGTGCCAGCAGCGGCACAGGGAATCATGGCTACACCTTC	CASSGTGNHGYTF
16	TRBD1	TRBJ1-1	-	TRBV3-1/TRBV3-2	TGTGCCAGCAGCAGAACAGGGGGCCCGATGAACACTGAAGCTTTCTTT	CASSRTGGPMNTEAFF
14	-	TRBJ2-7	-	TRBV28	TGTGCCAGCAGCAATCAGGCGGGGTTATACGAGCAGTACTTC	CASSNQAGLYEQYF
8	-	TRBJ2-1	-	TRBV27	TGTGCCAGCACGTGGCAGTTCTTC	CASTWQFF
14	-	TRBJ1-3	-	TRBV18	TGTGCCAGCTCACCGCGGGGCCCCGGAAACACCATATATTTT	CASSPRGPGNTIYF
16	TRBD1	TRBJ2-6	few	TRBV6-1	TGTGCCAGCAGTGAGACAGGGGGCTCTGGGGCCAACGTCCTGACTTTC	CASSETGGSGANVLTF
15	TRBD1	TRBJ2-7	-	TRBV28	TGTGCCAGCAGTTCAGACAGGGTGGGGACCTACGAGCAGTACTTC	CASSSDRVGTYEQYF
13	TRBD1	TRBJ2-7	-	TRBV27	TGTGCCAGCAGTTGGGACAGGGGCTACGAGCAGTACTTC	CASSWDRGYEQYF
12	-	TRBJ2-2	-	TRBV14	TGTGCCAGCAGCCAAGTAAACGGGGAGCTGTTTTTT	CASSQVNGELFF
13	TRBD1	TRBJ2-5	-	TRBV18	TGTGCCAGCTCACAGGGACAGCAAGAGACCCAGTACTTC	CASSQGQQETQYF
13	-	TRBJ2-7	-	TRBV7-2	TGTGCCAGCAGGGTGACAGGTTCCTACGAGCAGTACTTC	CASRVTGSYEQYF
15	TRBD1	TRBJ2-7	-	TRBV29-1	TGCAGCGTTGAAGCGTTTACAGGGGCCGCGAACGAGCAGTACTTC	CSVEAFTGAANEQYF